The entry that follows covers one T cell receptor beta chain sequence. V was cut by 1 base and J by 4 bases, with 11 bases left in between. Germline CDR1 is LGHDT and CDR2 is YNNKEL (reference sequence). The CDR3 is made up of 15 amino acids. The source of the sample is a study of control samples from healthy donors and cancer patients. TCRdb keeps only in-frame clones here, not all; method: immunoSEQ multiplex PCR. Altogether approximately 84,000 clones are present, 91% being singletons, with the ten largest covering 15% to 19%. Sequencing used blood. This sequence joins TRBV3-1 (or the pseudogene TRBV3-2) and TRBJ2-4; no reliable D call. The sequence was obtained from a man in his thirties or forties in good health. The CDR3 loop reads CASSQGLGGKNIQYF. The CDR3 DNA sequence: TGTGCCAGCAGCCAAGGTTTGGGTGGGAAAAACATTCAGTACTTC.